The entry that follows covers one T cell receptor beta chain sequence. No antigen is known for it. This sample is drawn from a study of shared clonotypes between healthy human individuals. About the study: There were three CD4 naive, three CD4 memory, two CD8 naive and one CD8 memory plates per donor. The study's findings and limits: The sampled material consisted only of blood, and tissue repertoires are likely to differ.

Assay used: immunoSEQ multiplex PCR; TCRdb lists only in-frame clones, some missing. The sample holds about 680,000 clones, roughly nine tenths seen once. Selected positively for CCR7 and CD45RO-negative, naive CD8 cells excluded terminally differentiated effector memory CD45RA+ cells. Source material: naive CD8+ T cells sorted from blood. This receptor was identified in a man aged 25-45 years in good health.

CDR3 sequence: CASSHRDREKNIQYF. The CDR3 DNA is TGTGCCAGCAGCCACCGGGACAGAGAAAAAAACATTCAGTACTTC. The chain uses TRBV7-9 and TRBJ2-4, with 7 bases aligning to TRBD1. Germline values: CDR1 SEHNR, CDR2 FQNEAQ (reference sequence). This CDR3 region has 15 residues. The V gene end was trimmed by 5 bases and the J gene end by 4 bases; junction bases not matched to a gene: 8.